This T cell receptor beta chain originates from a study of cytomegalovirus exposure and HLA in healthy donors. Germline V gives CDR1 SEHNR, CDR2 FQNEAQ (reference sequence). Trimming took 6 bases from V and 8 from J, leaving 10 bases between them. The CDR3 has 11 amino acids. The PCR contained 60 Vbeta and 13 Jbeta primers. In the original processing: Counted up in a later analysis, unique TCR beta chains came to roughly 80 million, with 9.5 million to 13 million shared. TCRdb keeps only in-frame clones here, not all; method: immunoSEQ multiplex PCR. For V, J and clone size, that table is used; D and trimming come from the DNA. The sample lists more than 65,000 clones, roughly 72% occurring once. This clone was detected only a few times. The antigen remains unidentified. Overall study findings and caveats: The study flagged 150 to 200 TCR beta chains as cytomegalovirus-associated. In vitro, three CMV-associated chains proved specific for CMV antigens. The authors assumed roughly uniform sequencing depth across donors for presence/absence analyses.

V gene TRBV7-9 combines with J gene TRBJ1-1; D not resolved. The receptor comes from a woman aged 45-65 years in good health and CMV-seropositive. Sequences were obtained from PBMCs. The CDR3 DNA sequence: TGTGCCAGCAGTCCCCTTGTGGAAGCTTTCTTT. Protein sequence: CASSPLVEAFF.